The TCR beta chain under discussion was sequenced for a study of regulatory T cells in long-lasting Graves disease. Building the TCR beta libraries relied on iRepertoire HTBI primers, and CDR3 regions underwent Arm-PCR. TCRdb re-analysed the multiplex PCR reads in MiXCR, keeping a single row per CDR3 protein. The sample holds about 470,000 distinct CDR3 sequences, just under 15% seen once. The CDR3 totals 15 residues. The V gene lost 10 bases and the J gene lost 2 bases, with 18 bases spanning the gap. Germline V lookup: CDR1 SEHNR, CDR2 FQNEAQ (reference sequence). The time point: newly diagnosed GD, antithyroid drugs for less than 3 months. There was RNA extracted from PBMCs, and the TCR library was made from it. Tubes containing EDTA received roughly 9 milliliters of drawn peripheral blood. This clonotype was detected only a few times. These data also featured in a second study, about T cells in Graves' hyperthyroidism and ophthalmopathy.

Sequences were derived from peripheral blood mononuclear cells (PBMCs), sampled at new diagnosis, from a patient treated with antithyroid drugs. The TCR originated in a woman younger than 45 with Graves disease. This chain links TRBV7-9 with TRBJ2-1; D remains ambiguous. The CDR3 DNA reads TGTGCCAACGATGCGATCCTCGGCACCTACAATGAGCAGTTCTTC. This translates into CANDAILGTYNEQFF.